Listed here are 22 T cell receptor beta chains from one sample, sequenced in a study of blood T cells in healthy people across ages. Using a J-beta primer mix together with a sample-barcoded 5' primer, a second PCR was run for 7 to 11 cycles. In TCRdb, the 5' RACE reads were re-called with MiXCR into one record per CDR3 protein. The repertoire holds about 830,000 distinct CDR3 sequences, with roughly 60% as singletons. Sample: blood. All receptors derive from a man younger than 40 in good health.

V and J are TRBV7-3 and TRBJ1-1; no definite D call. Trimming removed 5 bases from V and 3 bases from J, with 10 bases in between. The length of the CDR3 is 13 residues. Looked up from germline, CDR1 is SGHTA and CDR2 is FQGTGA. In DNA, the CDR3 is TGTGCCAGCAGCCCCCACCCGGACACTGAAGCTTTCTTT. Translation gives CASSPHPDTEAFF.

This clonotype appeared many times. The CDR3 reads CASSPGTSDEQYF. The CDR3 coding sequence is TGCGCCAGCAGCCCCGGGACTAGCGACGAGCAGTACTTC. The chain recombines TRBV5-1 with TRBJ2-7, with TRBD2 matching 10 bases. Trimming took 4 bases from V and 5 from J; bases not matched to a gene: 3. The CDR3 length is 13 residues. The germline V gene encodes CDR1 SGHRS and CDR2 YFSETQ.

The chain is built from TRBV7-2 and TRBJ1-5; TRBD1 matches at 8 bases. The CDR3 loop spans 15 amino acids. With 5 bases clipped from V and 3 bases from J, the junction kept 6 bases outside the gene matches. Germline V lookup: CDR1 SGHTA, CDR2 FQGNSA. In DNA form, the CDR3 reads TGTGCCAGCAGCCGATACAGGGGGACCAATCAGCCCCAGCATTTT. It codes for CASSRYRGTNQPQHF.

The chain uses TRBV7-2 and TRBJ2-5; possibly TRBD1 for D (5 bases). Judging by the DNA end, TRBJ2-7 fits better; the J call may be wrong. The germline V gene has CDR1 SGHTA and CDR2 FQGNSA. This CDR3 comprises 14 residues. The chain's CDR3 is CASSLQQGKYEQYF. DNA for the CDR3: TGTGCCAGCAGCTTACAGCAGGGAAAGTACGAGCAGTACTTC.

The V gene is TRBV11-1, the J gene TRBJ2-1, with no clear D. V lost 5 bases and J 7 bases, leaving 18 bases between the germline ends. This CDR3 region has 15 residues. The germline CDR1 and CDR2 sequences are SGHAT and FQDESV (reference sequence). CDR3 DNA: TGTGCCAGCAGCCTAACTCCCGGTAGCCCTAATGAGCAGTTCTTC. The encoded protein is CASSLTPGSPNEQFF.

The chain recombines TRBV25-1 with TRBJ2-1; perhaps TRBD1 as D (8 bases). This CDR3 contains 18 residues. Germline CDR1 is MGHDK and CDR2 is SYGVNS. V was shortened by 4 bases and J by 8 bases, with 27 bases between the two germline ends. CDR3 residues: CASSAGGQARPGRHEQFF. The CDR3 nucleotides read TGTGCCAGCAGTGCGGGGGGACAGGCACGGCCGGGGCGCCATGAGCAGTTCTTC.

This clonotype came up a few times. Here the CDR3 DNA reads TGTGCCAGCAGACCCGACTCGATACTCAATGAGCAGTTCTTC. This translates into CASRPDSILNEQFF. The chain links TRBV28 to TRBJ2-1; no reliable D call. Germline CDR1 reads MDHEN; CDR2 reads SYDVKM. This CDR3 contains 14 residues. V was shortened by 6 bases and J by 6 bases, with 15 bases between the two germline ends.

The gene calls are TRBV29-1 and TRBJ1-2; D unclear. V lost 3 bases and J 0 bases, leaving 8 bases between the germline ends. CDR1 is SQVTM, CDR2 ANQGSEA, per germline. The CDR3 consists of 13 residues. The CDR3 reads CSVDEAANYGYTF. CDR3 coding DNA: TGCAGCGTTGATGAGGCGGCTAACTATGGCTACACCTTC.

CDR3 amino acids: CASSDGEYQPQHF. The DNA for the CDR3 is TGTGCCAGCAGTGACGGGGAGTATCAGCCCCAGCATTTT. The V call is TRBV6-1, the J call TRBJ1-5; D is undetermined. The CDR3 contains 13 residues. Germline V gene lookup returns CDR1 MNHNS and CDR2 SASEGT. The V end lost 3 bases, the J end lost 5 bases, and 8 bases lay between the germline ends.

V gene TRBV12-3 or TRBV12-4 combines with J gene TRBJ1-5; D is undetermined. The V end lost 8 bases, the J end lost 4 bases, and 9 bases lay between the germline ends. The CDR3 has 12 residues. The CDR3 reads CASSKGNQPQHF. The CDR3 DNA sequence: TGTGCCAGCTCTAAGGGTAATCAGCCCCAGCATTTT.

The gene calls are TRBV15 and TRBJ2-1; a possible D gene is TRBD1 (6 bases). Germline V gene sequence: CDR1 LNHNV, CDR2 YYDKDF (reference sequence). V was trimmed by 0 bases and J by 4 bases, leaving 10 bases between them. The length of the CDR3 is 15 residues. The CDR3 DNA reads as TGTGCCACCAGCAGAGAACGGACAGTTTACAATGAGCAGTTCTTC. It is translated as CATSRERTVYNEQFF.

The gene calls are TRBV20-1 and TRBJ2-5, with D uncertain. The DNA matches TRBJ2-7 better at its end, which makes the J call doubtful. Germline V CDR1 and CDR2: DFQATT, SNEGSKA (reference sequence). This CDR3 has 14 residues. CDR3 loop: CSARDLRQNCEQYF. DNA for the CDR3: TGCAGTGCTAGAGATTTGCGGCAAAACTGCGAGCAGTACTTC.

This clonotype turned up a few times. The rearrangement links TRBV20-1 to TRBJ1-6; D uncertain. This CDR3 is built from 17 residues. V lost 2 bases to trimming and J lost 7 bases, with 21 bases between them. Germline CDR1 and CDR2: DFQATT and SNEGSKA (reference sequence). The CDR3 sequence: CSARRRRTDGRNSPLHF. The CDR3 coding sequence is TGCAGTGCTAGACGTCGTCGGACGGATGGGAGAAATTCACCCCTCCACTTT.

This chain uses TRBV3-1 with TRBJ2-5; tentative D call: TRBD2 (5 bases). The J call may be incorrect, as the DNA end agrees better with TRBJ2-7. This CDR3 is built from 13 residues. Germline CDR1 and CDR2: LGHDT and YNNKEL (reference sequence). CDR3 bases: TGTGCCAGCAGCCAAGATCCGGGGATCGAGCAGTACTTC. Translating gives CASSQDPGIEQYF.

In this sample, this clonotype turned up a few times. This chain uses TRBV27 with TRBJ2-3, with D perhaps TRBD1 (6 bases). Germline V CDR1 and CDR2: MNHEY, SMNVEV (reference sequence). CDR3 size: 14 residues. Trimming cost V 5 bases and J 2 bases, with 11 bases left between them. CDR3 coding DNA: TGTGCCAGCAGTACCAGGGGATACACAGATACGCAGTATTTT. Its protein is CASSTRGYTDTQYF.

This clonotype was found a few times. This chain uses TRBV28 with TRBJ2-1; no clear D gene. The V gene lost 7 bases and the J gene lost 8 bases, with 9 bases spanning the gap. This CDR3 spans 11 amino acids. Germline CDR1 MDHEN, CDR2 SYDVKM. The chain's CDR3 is CASTSGDEQFF. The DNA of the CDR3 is TGTGCCAGCACCAGTGGGGATGAGCAGTTCTTC. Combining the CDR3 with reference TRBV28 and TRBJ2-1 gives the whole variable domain DVKVTQSSRYLVKRTGEKVFLECVQDMDHENMFWYRQDPGLGLRLIYFSYDVKMKEKGDIPEGYSVSREKKERFSLILESASTNQTSMYLCASTSGDEQFFGPGTRLTVL.

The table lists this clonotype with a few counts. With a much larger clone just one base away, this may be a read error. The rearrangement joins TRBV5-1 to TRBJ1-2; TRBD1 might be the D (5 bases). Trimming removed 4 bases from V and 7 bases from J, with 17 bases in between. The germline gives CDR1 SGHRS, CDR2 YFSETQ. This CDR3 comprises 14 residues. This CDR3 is CASSVESAGFGYTF. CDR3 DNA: TGCGCCAGCAGCGTGGAATCGGCAGGGTTTGGCTACACCTTC.

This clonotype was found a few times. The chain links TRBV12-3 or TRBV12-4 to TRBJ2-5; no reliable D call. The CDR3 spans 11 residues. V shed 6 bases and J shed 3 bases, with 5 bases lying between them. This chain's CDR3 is CASSYKETQYF. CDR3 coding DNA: TGTGCCAGCAGCTACAAAGAGACCCAGTACTTC.

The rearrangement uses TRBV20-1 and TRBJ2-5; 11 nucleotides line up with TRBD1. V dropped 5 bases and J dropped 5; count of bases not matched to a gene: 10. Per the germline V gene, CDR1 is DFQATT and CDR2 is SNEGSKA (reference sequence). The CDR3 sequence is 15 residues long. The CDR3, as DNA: TGCAGTGCTCCAAGGACAGGGGGCGGGAGGGAGACCCAGTACTTC. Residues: CSAPRTGGGRETQYF.

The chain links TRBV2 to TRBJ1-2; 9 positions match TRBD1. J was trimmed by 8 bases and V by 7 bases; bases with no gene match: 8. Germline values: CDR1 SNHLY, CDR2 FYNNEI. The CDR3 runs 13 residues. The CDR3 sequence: CASTRTGVEGYTF. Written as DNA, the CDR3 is TGTGCCAGCACGAGGACAGGGGTGGAAGGCTACACCTTC.

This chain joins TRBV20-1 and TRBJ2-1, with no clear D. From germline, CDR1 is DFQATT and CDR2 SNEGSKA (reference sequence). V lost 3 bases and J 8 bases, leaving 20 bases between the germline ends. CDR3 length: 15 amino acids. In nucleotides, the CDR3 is TGCAGTGCTAGGGTGTCGGTACCATGGGGTGATGAGCAGTTCTTC. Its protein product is CSARVSVPWGDEQFF.

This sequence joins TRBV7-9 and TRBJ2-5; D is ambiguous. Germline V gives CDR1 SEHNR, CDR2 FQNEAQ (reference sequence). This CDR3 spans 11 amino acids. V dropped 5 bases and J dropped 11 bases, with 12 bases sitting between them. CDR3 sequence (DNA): TGTGCCAGCAGCCCATCCCTTTTACAGTACTTC. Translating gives CASSPSLLQYF.